This entry describes one T cell receptor (beta chain). With unsorted samples, genomic DNA was obtained from about 90 million PBMCs. The V segment lost 7 bases and the J segment 3 bases; nucleotides outside the gene matches: 7. Germline V gene data show CDR1 as SQVTM and CDR2 as ANQGSEA. There are 13 residues in the CDR3. This sample was taken from a study of shared clonotypes between healthy human individuals. Several immunoSEQ 96-well plates shared each subset's DNA, each plate a replicate. It was on ten immunoSEQ deep assay plates that unsorted PBMC DNA was sequenced. Original processing methods: As immunoSEQ supplied junction-only sequences (without quality scores), filtering differed. Measured with immunoSEQ multiplex PCR; TCRdb has only the in-frame clones, and not every one. V, J and clone size reflect that table, while D and trimming were determined from the DNA. This table holds about 530,000 clones, over 75% found once.

The clonotype originates from a woman between 35 and 50 years old in good health. Some clones in this sample may be carry-over from other donors' samples. Input material: PBMCs. J is TRBJ2-3 and V is TRBV29-1; 7 bases line up with TRBD2. The CDR3 DNA reads TGCAGCGCTAAAGGACTAGTAACAGATACGCAGTATTTT. The encoded protein is CSAKGLVTDTQYF.